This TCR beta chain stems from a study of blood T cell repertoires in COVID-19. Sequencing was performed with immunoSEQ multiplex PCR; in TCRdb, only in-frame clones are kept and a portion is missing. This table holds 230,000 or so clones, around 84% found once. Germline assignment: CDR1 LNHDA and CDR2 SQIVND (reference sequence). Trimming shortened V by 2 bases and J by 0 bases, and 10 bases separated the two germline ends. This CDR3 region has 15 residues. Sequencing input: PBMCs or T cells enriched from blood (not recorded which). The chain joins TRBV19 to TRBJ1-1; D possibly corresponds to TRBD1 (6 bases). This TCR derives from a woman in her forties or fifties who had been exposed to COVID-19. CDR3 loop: CASSITGQLNTEAFF. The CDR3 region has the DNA TGTGCCAGTAGTATAACGGGACAATTGAACACTGAAGCTTTCTTT.